The rows below give T cell receptor beta chains drawn from one sample of a study of beta chain features in type 1 diabetes. Sequenced by immunoSEQ multiplex PCR; TCRdb stores in-frame clones only, minus some. In the table there are 300,000 to 400,000 clones, about 10% of which are singletons. Sequenced input: central memory CD4+ T cells from blood. The receptors here all came from a man younger than 40 with type 1 diabetes. CDR3s include the opening cysteine and the closing phenylalanine or tryptophan. A D gene is named only where the DNA matches it firmly. Clone size appears in some rows only: once, few, many, or a class for an expanded clone.

v_gene: TRBV29-1
abundance: many
d_gene: NA
j_gene: TRBJ1-1
CDR3aa: CSVARGAGTEAFF
CDR3nt: TGCAGCGTCGCTCGAGGGGCCGGGACTGAAGCTTTCTTT

v_gene: TRBV6-1
abundance: few
d_gene: NA
j_gene: TRBJ2-3
CDR3aa: CASTKGTRITDTQYF
CDR3nt: TGTGCCAGCACCAAAGGGACAAGAATTACAGATACGCAGTATTTT

v_gene: TRBV6-5
abundance: NA
d_gene: TRBD2
j_gene: TRBJ2-7
CDR3aa: CASSSPGRGRLIEQYF
CDR3nt: TGTGCCAGCAGTTCCCCGGGGAGGGGACGTTTGATCGAGCAGTACTTC

v_gene: TRBV20-1
abundance: NA
d_gene: NA
j_gene: TRBJ2-5
CDR3aa: CSADREQTQYF
CDR3nt: TGCAGTGCTGACCGGGAGCAGACCCAGTACTTC

v_gene: TRBV18
abundance: NA
d_gene: TRBD2
j_gene: TRBJ2-7
CDR3aa: CASSSSGRASPYEQYF
CDR3nt: TGTGCCAGCTCATCAAGCGGGAGGGCCTCTCCCTACGAGCAGTACTTC

v_gene: TRBV5-1
abundance: NA
d_gene: TRBD1
j_gene: TRBJ1-2
CDR3aa: CASSTMGQGAYGYTF
CDR3nt: TGCGCCAGCAGCACTATGGGACAGGGGGCATATGGCTACACCTTC

v_gene: TRBV5-6
abundance: NA
d_gene: TRBD1
j_gene: TRBJ2-3
CDR3aa: CASSPPTGYTDTQYF
CDR3nt: TGTGCCAGCAGCCCCCCGACAGGGTATACAGATACGCAGTATTTT

v_gene: TRBV18
abundance: few
d_gene: TRBD2
j_gene: TRBJ2-1
CDR3aa: CASRPGTSEDEQFF
CDR3nt: TGTGCCAGCCGGCCGGGGACTAGCGAAGATGAGCAGTTCTTC

v_gene: TRBV29-1
abundance: few
d_gene: NA
j_gene: TRBJ2-1
CDR3aa: CSVEDRVRLGSYNEQFF
CDR3nt: TGCAGCGTTGAAGATAGGGTGCGGCTGGGCTCCTACAATGAGCAGTTCTTC

v_gene: TRBV5-1
abundance: NA
d_gene: NA
j_gene: TRBJ2-2
CDR3aa: CASRAGTGTGELFF
CDR3nt: TGCGCCAGTCGCGCGGGGACGGGCACCGGGGAGCTGTTTTTT

v_gene: TRBV7-3
abundance: NA
d_gene: NA
j_gene: TRBJ2-7
CDR3aa: CASGSGTTYEQYF
CDR3nt: TGTGCCAGCGGAAGCGGGACAACCTACGAGCAGTACTTC

v_gene: TRBV6-5
abundance: few
d_gene: NA
j_gene: TRBJ2-7
CDR3aa: CASSYSAGSYEQYF
CDR3nt: TGTGCCAGCAGTTACTCGGCAGGCTCCTACGAGCAGTACTTC

v_gene: TRBV2
abundance: few
d_gene: TRBD1
j_gene: TRBJ2-5
CDR3aa: CASMRGTGGKETQYF
CDR3nt: TGTGCCAGCATGAGGGGGACAGGGGGAAAAGAGACCCAGTACTTC

v_gene: TRBV7-6
abundance: NA
d_gene: NA
j_gene: TRBJ2-3
CDR3aa: CASSFDISTDTQYF
CDR3nt: TGTGCCAGCAGCTTCGACATAAGCACAGATACGCAGTATTTT

v_gene: TRBV5-1
abundance: NA
d_gene: NA
j_gene: TRBJ2-7
CDR3aa: CASSDPFGVPYF
CDR3nt: TGCGCCAGCAGCGATCCGTTTGGGGTTCCGTACTTC

v_gene: TRBV7-8
abundance: NA
d_gene: TRBD2
j_gene: TRBJ2-7
CDR3aa: CASSSRLAREQYF
CDR3nt: TGTGCCAGCAGCTCACGACTAGCTCGCGAGCAGTACTTC

v_gene: TRBV6-5
abundance: NA
d_gene: NA
j_gene: TRBJ2-7
CDR3aa: CASSPTKNYEQYF
CDR3nt: TGTGCCAGCAGCCCCACAAAAAACTACGAGCAGTACTTC

v_gene: TRBV6-6
abundance: NA
d_gene: TRBD1
j_gene: TRBJ1-1
CDR3aa: CASSRGTGGLNTEAFF
CDR3nt: TGTGCCAGCAGCCGCGGGACAGGGGGATTGAACACTGAAGCTTTCTTT

v_gene: TRBV4-3
abundance: NA
d_gene: TRBD1
j_gene: TRBJ2-1
CDR3aa: CASSQKTGNEQFF
CDR3nt: TGCGCCAGCAGCCAGAAGACAGGGAATGAGCAGTTCTTC

v_gene: TRBV4-2
abundance: few
d_gene: NA
j_gene: TRBJ1-5
CDR3aa: CASSLGNTGTLRQPQHF
CDR3nt: TGTGCCAGCAGCCTGGGGAACACTGGTACCCTCAGGCAGCCCCAGCATTTT

v_gene: TRBV28
abundance: NA
d_gene: TRBD1
j_gene: TRBJ2-5
CDR3aa: CASSSQGVETQYF
CDR3nt: TGTGCCAGCAGTTCACAGGGGGTAGAGACCCAGTACTTC

v_gene: TRBV27
abundance: NA
d_gene: TRBD2
j_gene: TRBJ2-7
CDR3aa: CASSGGGSSYEQYF
CDR3nt: TGTGCCAGCAGCGGGGGAGGGAGCTCCTACGAGCAGTACTTC

v_gene: TRBV28
abundance: many
d_gene: TRBD1
j_gene: TRBJ1-1
CDR3aa: CASRGQTMNTEAFF
CDR3nt: TGTGCCAGCAGGGGACAGACCATGAACACTGAAGCTTTCTTT

v_gene: TRBV7-9
abundance: few
d_gene: NA
j_gene: TRBJ1-4
CDR3aa: CASSSSYSTTNEKLFF
CDR3nt: TGTGCCAGCAGCTCTTCCTACTCCACAACTAATGAAAAACTGTTTTTT

v_gene: TRBV6-5
abundance: NA
d_gene: NA
j_gene: TRBJ1-2
CDR3aa: CASSYSVLDISYGYTF
CDR3nt: TGTGCCAGCAGTTACAGTGTGCTCGACATTTCCTATGGCTACACCTTC

v_gene: TRBV7-3
abundance: few
d_gene: NA
j_gene: TRBJ2-2
CDR3aa: CASSLINSNTGELFF
CDR3nt: TGTGCCAGCAGCTTAATAAACTCCAACACCGGGGAGCTGTTTTTT

v_gene: TRBV6-6
abundance: few
d_gene: NA
j_gene: TRBJ2-7
CDR3aa: CASMDPPEQYF
CDR3nt: TGTGCCAGCATGGACCCGCCGGAGCAGTACTTC

v_gene: TRBV7-6
abundance: NA
d_gene: NA
j_gene: TRBJ2-1
CDR3aa: CASSLRGRSPGEQFF
CDR3nt: TGTGCCAGCAGCTTAAGAGGCCGCTCGCCAGGTGAGCAGTTCTTC

v_gene: TRBV9
abundance: few
d_gene: NA
j_gene: TRBJ1-4
CDR3aa: CASSVDEGGGEKLFF
CDR3nt: TGTGCCAGCAGCGTAGATGAGGGTGGAGGAGAAAAACTGTTTTTT

v_gene: TRBV5-5
abundance: few
d_gene: TRBD2
j_gene: TRBJ2-1
CDR3aa: CASSFRGRAYNEQFF
CDR3nt: TGTGCCAGCAGCTTCCGCGGGAGGGCCTACAATGAGCAGTTCTTC

v_gene: TRBV10-3
abundance: few
d_gene: TRBD2
j_gene: TRBJ2-5
CDR3aa: CAISASGNGETQYF
CDR3nt: TGTGCCATCAGTGCTAGCGGGAACGGAGAGACCCAGTACTTC

v_gene: TRBV21-1
abundance: many
d_gene: NA
j_gene: TRBJ2-2
CDR3aa: CASTAGTGSSSGSDTGELFF
CDR3nt: TGTGCCAGCACCGCCGGGACAGGGTCTTCTAGCGGGAGTGACACCGGGGAGCTGTTTTTT

v_gene: TRBV5-1
abundance: few
d_gene: NA
j_gene: TRBJ2-6
CDR3aa: CASSFGVTGANVLTF
CDR3nt: TGCGCCAGCAGCTTTGGGGTAACTGGGGCCAACGTCCTGACTTTC

v_gene: TRBV10-3
abundance: NA
d_gene: NA
j_gene: TRBJ2-7
CDR3aa: CAISDPTITDYEQYF
CDR3nt: TGTGCCATCAGTGATCCGACAATCACCGACTACGAGCAGTACTTC

v_gene: TRBV5-6
abundance: few
d_gene: NA
j_gene: TRBJ2-2
CDR3aa: CASSPPVGTNTGELFF
CDR3nt: TGTGCCAGCAGCCCGCCGGTTGGGACTAACACCGGGGAGCTGTTTTTT

v_gene: TRBV6-5
abundance: few
d_gene: TRBD1
j_gene: TRBJ2-3
CDR3aa: CASSYDRADTQYF
CDR3nt: TGTGCCAGCAGTTATGACAGGGCAGATACGCAGTATTTT

v_gene: TRBV18
abundance: NA
d_gene: NA
j_gene: TRBJ2-7
CDR3aa: CASSPRQTDEQYF
CDR3nt: TGTGCCAGCTCACCACGACAGACAGACGAGCAGTACTTC

v_gene: TRBV5-1
abundance: NA
d_gene: TRBD1
j_gene: TRBJ2-3
CDR3aa: CASSTGTGLTDTQYF
CDR3nt: TGCGCCAGCAGCACCGGGACAGGGTTGACAGATACGCAGTATTTT

v_gene: TRBV7-2
abundance: NA
d_gene: TRBD2
j_gene: TRBJ2-3
CDR3aa: CASSPSGSTDTQYF
CDR3nt: TGTGCCAGCAGTCCTAGCGGTAGCACAGATACGCAGTATTTT

v_gene: TRBV9
abundance: few
d_gene: NA
j_gene: TRBJ2-7
CDR3aa: CASSAPAVGEQYF
CDR3nt: TGTGCCAGCAGCGCCCCCGCGGTCGGCGAGCAGTACTTC

v_gene: TRBV7-9
abundance: few
d_gene: NA
j_gene: TRBJ2-2
CDR3aa: CASSLAGNTGELFF
CDR3nt: TGTGCCAGCAGCTTAGCTGGAAACACCGGGGAGCTGTTTTTT

v_gene: TRBV11-3
abundance: few
d_gene: NA
j_gene: TRBJ2-7
CDR3aa: CASSLEGTSYEQYF
CDR3nt: TGTGCCAGCAGCTTAGAAGGGACCTCCTACGAGCAGTACTTC

v_gene: TRBV6-1
abundance: few
d_gene: NA
j_gene: TRBJ2-1
CDR3aa: CASSEAISYNEQFF
CDR3nt: TGTGCCAGCAGTGAAGCAATCTCCTACAATGAGCAGTTCTTC

v_gene: TRBV7-2
abundance: few
d_gene: TRBD2
j_gene: TRBJ2-2
CDR3aa: CASSFLAGATGELFF
CDR3nt: TGTGCCAGCAGCTTCCTAGCGGGAGCCACCGGGGAGCTGTTTTTT

v_gene: TRBV5-1
abundance: few
d_gene: NA
j_gene: TRBJ1-4
CDR3aa: CASSLARTANEKLFF
CDR3nt: TGCGCCAGCAGCTTGGCCCGGACAGCTAATGAAAAACTGTTTTTT